This T cell receptor beta chain was profiled in a study of blood T cell repertoires in COVID-19 (dated by TCRdb to about 2020). Background for the entire study: Samples from collaborators originated in the United States, Italy and Spain and spanned both the acute and convalescent phases of COVID-19. The prospective study material was composed of cDNA or gDNA derived from T cells, B-cell-depleted T cells, or PBMCs. Deeply sampled blood TCRbeta repertoires from subjects exposed to, actively infected with, or recovered from COVID-19 were included in the dataset. The repertoires were made available in a free public database intended to serve as a resource for research on the immune response to SARS-CoV-2. The samples were drawn from the first 160 participants of the ongoing ImmuneRACE study and from 1,200 or so subjects provided by 6 global collaborators. Sample metadata almost always included a de-identified subject ID, COVID-19 status, age in years and sex. Where available, HLA class I and class II types were taken from metadata supplied by the sample provider and were not determined by assay-based typing.

Each collaborating institution followed its own protocols to collect whole blood in K2EDTA tubes. Collaborator samples were shipped for TCRbeta analysis as frozen whole blood, isolated PBMCs, or DNA extracted from either sample type. Paper-wide results and their limitations: Clinical and demographic metadata were provided uncurated, with the amount varying by source and participant.

As for this clone: The antigen this receptor binds is unknown. No qualities accompany the bases; no much larger clone lies one base away.

TCRbeta CDR3 regions were amplified from genomic DNA using the immunoSEQ Assay, a bias-controlled multiplex PCR. The paper's processing steps were these. Nucleated cell counts per sample were estimated from amplification of reference gene primers within the assay. To quantify the absolute abundance of each unique TCRbeta CDR3 rearrangement, sequence reads were collapsed and filtered. For each sample, productive Simpson clonality was calculated by taking the square root of Simpson's diversity index across productive rearrangements. Drawn from immuneACCESS, this table holds only the in-frame rearrangements with V and J called that TCRdb kept. Clones are partly lost; checked studies trace under half to an unresolved V gene and leave the rest unexplained. That table is the source of V, J and clone size, and D and trimming were worked out from the DNA. The sample has under 95,000 clones on record, around 90% of them singletons. The ten largest clones take up over 3.5% of the sample.

This TCR came from a woman aged 45-60 years in a cohort sampled during active COVID-19. Sequences were obtained from peripheral blood.

The sequenced DNA: TGCGCCAGCAGCCCTACGTCCAGGGACATAAAAGCTTTCTTT. Its protein reads: CASSPTSRDIKAFF. In this chain, TRBV5-1 is recombined with TRBJ1-1, with TRBD1 tentatively as D gene (6 bases match). Trimming removed 4 bases from V and 9 bases from J, leaving 19 bases between the germline ends. The cysteine opens and the phenylalanine closes a CDR3 of 14 amino acids. Of the read, only the CDR3 DNA is kept; its 42 bases are in frame from base 1. CDR1 SGHRS and CDR2 YFSETQ are derived from the germline V gene.